This T cell receptor (beta chain) was retrieved from a study of metastatic and nonmetastatic thyroid tumors. TCRdb reassembled clones from the PCR reads with MiXCR. The sample consists of around 20,000 clones, about a quarter of them appearing once. No patient had received any treatment before thyroid surgery. V was clipped by 4 bases and J by 2 bases; unmatched bases: 2. Germline loops: CDR1 LGHNA, CDR2 YNFKEQ. This CDR3 contains 16 residues. Sequencing was performed on blood. This chain uses TRBV4-2 with TRBJ2-3; 14 bases match TRBD2. The receptor comes from a female donor with papillary thyroid cancer or a benign thyroid nodule (not recorded which). Some clones in this sample may be carry-over from other donors' samples. Here the CDR3 DNA reads TGTGCCAGCAGCCGGACTAGCGGGAGGCTCACAGATACGCAGTATTTT. Its translation is CASSRTSGRLTDTQYF.